The source of this T cell receptor beta chain is a study of cytomegalovirus exposure and HLA in healthy donors. Broader study findings: In a later analysis, donors in an Asian-associated ancestry cluster reportedly had fewer N-insertions in productive TCRs than the cohort mean.

Remarks on this clone: No antigen is known for it.

Vbeta (60) and Jbeta (13) primers were used in the PCR. The table came from immunoSEQ multiplex PCR; TCRdb's copy has only in-frame clones and leaves some out. The repertoire holds 200,000 to 250,000 clones, with over 65% as singletons. The CDR3 has 17 amino acids. With 3 bases clipped from V and 0 bases from J, the junction kept 7 bases outside the gene matches. Germline V gene lookup returns CDR1 GTSNPN and CDR2 SVGIG (reference sequence). Sequenced sample: PBMCs. This clonotype was obtained from a human donor in good health. V is TRBV30 and J is TRBJ1-5; TRBD1 matches 11 bases. Written as DNA, the CDR3 is TGTGCCTGGAGGGACAGGGGGCTACGCGGTAGCAATCAGCCCCAGCATTTT. This translates into CAWRDRGLRGSNQPQHF.